The text below deals with one T cell receptor beta chain. In the source study's methods: The assay estimated nucleated cells by amplifying reference gene primers. TCRdb's table, derived via immunoSEQ multiplex PCR, lists solely in-frame clones and lacks some. V and J calls and clone size are given by that table; D and trimming were obtained from the DNA. The top ten hold around 3.1% of the sample, which has 200,000 or so clones, roughly four fifths seen once. The sample is drawn from a study of blood T cell repertoires in COVID-19. Study-level background: COVID-19 samples collected from the United States, Italy and Spain covered acute and convalescent phases.

Sequencing was carried out using peripheral blood. The sequence came from a woman in her 30s who had recovered from COVID-19.

CDR3 DNA: TGTGCCAGCAGGCAGGGCGAGACCCAGTACTTC. As protein: CASRQGETQYF. The chain joins TRBV12-3 or TRBV12-4 to TRBJ2-5; D perhaps matches TRBD1 (5 bases). The CDR3 is 11 residues long. Trimming removed 6 bases at V and 5 bases at J, with 7 bases between.